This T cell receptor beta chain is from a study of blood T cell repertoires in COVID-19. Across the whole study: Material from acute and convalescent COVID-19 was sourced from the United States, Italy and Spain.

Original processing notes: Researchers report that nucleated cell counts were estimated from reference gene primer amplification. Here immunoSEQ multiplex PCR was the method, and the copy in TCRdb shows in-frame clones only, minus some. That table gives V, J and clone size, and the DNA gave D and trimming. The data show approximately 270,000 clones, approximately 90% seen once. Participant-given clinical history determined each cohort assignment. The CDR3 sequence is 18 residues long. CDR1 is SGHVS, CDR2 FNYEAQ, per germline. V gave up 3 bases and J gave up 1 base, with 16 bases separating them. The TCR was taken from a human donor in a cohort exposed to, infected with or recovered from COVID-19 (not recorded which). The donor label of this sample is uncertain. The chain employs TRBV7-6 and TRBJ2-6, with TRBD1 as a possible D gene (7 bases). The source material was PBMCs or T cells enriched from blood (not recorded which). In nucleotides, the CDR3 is TGTGCCAGCAGCTTGGGATCAGGGGGGATTTCTGGGGCCAACGTCCTGACTTTC. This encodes CASSLGSGGISGANVLTF.